This T cell receptor (beta chain) was documented in a study of cytomegalovirus exposure and HLA in healthy donors. As to this clone: Its antigen is not known.

General observations from the study: In an earlier analysis, most TCR beta V segments were productive about 87% or about 30% of the time. In all likelihood, a cluster of highly shared sequence variants was a sequencing artifact.

Germline values: CDR1 PRHDT, CDR2 FYEKMQ (reference sequence). Unmatched junction bases numbered 8, after V lost 0 bases and J lost 10 bases. CDR3 size: 16 residues. Researchers ran the PCR with 60 Vbeta and 13 Jbeta primers. The data were produced by immunoSEQ multiplex PCR, yet TCRdb's version contains in-frame clones alone and is incomplete. The sample has more than 95,000 clones; approximately 76% are singletons. This chain links TRBV13 with TRBJ2-1; 11 bases match TRBD2. The specimen was PBMCs. The receptor's source is a woman under 30 in good health and CMV-seropositive. CDR3 residues: CASSLGLAGVRAEQFF. CDR3 nucleotide sequence: TGTGCCAGCAGCTTAGGACTAGCGGGAGTCCGGGCCGAGCAGTTCTTC.